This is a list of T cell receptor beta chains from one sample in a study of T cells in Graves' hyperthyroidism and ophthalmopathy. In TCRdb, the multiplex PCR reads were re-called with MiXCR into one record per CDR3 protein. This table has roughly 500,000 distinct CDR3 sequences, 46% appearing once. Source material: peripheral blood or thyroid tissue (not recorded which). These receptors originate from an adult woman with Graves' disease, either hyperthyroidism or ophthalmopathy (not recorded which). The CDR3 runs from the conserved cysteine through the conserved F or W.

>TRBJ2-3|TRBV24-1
CATSPSGRAADTQYF
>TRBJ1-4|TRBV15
CAASRGKVEKLFF
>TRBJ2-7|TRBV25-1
CASSLGRGREEQYF
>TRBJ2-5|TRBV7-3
CASSLMGGQQETQYF
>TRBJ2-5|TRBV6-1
CASSTPGLAGLFQETQYF
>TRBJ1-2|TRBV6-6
CASSRGTGTYGYTF
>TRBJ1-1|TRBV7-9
CASSFNGGRNTEAFF
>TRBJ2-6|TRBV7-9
CASSSSGWGGANVLTF
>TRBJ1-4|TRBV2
CATAGIGNEKLFF
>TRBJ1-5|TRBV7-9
CASSLNGASGNNQPQHF
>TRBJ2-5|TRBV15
CATSRDGQETQYF
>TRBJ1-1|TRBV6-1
CASSGHSEAFF
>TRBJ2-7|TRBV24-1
CATSDYYEQYF
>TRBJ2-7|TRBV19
CASSIRAPTYEQYF
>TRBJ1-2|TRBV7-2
CASSLESADYGYTF
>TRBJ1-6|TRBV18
CASSPIGGQVSSYNSPLHF
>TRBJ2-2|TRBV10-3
CAIRAQGARTGELFF
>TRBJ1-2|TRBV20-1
CSASGTGGGYGYTF
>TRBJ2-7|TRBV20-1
CSARGGRAGSYEQYF
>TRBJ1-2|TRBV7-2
CASSLAGQGPYGYTF
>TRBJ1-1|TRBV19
CAIGQNLNTEAFF
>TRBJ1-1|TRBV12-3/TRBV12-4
CASSLYRGGTEAFF
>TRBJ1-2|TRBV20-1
CSASPGTGGYGYTF
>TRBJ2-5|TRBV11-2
CASGRYQETQYF
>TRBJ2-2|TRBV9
CASSAGTENTGELFF
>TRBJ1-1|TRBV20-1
CSARDFQAWGTEAFF
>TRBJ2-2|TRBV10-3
CASSEGGFGELFF
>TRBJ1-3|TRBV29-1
CSGGAGNTIYF
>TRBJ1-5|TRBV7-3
CASSPKDRGGEWGQPQHF
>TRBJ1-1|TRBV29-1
CSGEGQVNTEAFF
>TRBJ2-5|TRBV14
CARYRDSQETQYF
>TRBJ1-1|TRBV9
CASSSSWGRNTEAFF
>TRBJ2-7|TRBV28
CASKPRGGREQYF
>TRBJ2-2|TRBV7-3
CASSLMGGTNTGELFF
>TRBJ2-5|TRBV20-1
CSARRGANVQETQYF
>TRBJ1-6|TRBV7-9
CASSPGVNSPLHF
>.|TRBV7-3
CASSLVTGGGTDTQYF
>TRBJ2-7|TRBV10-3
CAIGDQENRYEQYF
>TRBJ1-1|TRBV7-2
CASSRYRGQKAFF
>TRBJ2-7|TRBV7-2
CASSSLGDRGYEQYF
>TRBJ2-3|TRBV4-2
CASSSLGQHTDTQYF
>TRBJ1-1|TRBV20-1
CSARVPGLAGGTEAFF
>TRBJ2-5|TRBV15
CATSRGGLETQYF
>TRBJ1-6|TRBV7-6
CASSQTGVDSPLHF
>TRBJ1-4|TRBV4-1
CASSSQTGTHEF
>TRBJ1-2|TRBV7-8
CASSLGLKGLLYGYTF
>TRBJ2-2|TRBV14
CASSPLGPGELFF
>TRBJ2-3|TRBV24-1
CATSDAPTDTQYF
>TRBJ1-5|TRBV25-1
CASSLSRGAPTTGNQPQHF
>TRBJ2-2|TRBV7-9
CASSMGPGAGELFF
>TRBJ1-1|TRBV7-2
CASSRQGPYTEAFF
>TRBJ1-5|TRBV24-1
CATSARQYSNQPQHF
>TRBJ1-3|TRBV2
CASSEVGRSSGNTIYF
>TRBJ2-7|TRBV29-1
CSVTGGPYEQYF
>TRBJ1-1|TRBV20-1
CSARGVVTEAFF
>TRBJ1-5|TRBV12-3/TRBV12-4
CASRPGLQETQHF
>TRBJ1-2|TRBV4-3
CASSQEEFYGYTF
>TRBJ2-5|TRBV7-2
CASSSRTGRVETQYF